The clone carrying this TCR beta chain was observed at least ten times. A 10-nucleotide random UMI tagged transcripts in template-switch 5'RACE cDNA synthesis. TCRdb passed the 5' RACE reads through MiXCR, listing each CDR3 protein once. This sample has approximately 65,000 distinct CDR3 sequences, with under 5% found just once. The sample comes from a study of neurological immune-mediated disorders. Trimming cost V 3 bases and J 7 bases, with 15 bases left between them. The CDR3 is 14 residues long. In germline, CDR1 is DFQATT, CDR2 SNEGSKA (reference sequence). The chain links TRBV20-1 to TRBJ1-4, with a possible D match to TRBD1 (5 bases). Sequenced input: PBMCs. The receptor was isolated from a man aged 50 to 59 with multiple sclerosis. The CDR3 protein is CSASRGPGGEKLFF. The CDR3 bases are TGCAGTGCTAGCCGGGGTCCCGGGGGTGAAAAACTGTTTTTT.